Following are 5 T cell receptor beta chains from one sample sequenced in a study of immune characterization of retroperitoneal liposarcoma. In TCRdb, the PCR reads were re-called with MiXCR into one record per CDR3 protein. The sample yields fewer than 11,000 distinct CDR3 sequences, around a quarter seen once. The sample taken for sequencing was tumor tissue. These receptors came from a female donor with retroperitoneal liposarcoma.

The rearrangement links TRBV24-1 to TRBJ2-1, with 7 bases matching TRBD1. The J call may not be correct, given that the DNA end is closer to TRBJ2-7. This CDR3 is 14 amino acids long. Germline-derived CDR1 and CDR2 are KGHDR and SFDVKD. The CDR3: CATSGNRGSYEQYF. DNA for the CDR3: TGTGCCACCAGTGGTAACAGGGGCTCCTACGAGCAGTACTTC.

The gene calls are TRBV6-1 and TRBJ2-1; TRBD2 agrees at 8 bases. V lost 4 bases to trimming and J lost 10 bases; unmatched junction nucleotides: 12. CDR3 length: 15 amino acids. Per germline, CDR1 MNHNS and CDR2 SASEGT. The CDR3 DNA is TGTGCCAGCAGTGGAATAGCGGGACAACTCTACGAGCAGTTCTTC. The encoded protein is CASSGIAGQLYEQFF.

J is TRBJ2-1 and V is TRBV6-1; 13 positions agree with TRBD2. CDR1 is MNHNS and CDR2 is SASEGT in the germline V gene. Losses at the gene ends were 6 bases for V and 10 bases for J; bases not matched to a gene: 9. The CDR3 has 15 amino acids. The CDR3 sequence is CASSTSGGDSYEQFF. CDR3 bases: TGTGCCAGCAGCACTAGCGGGGGGGACTCCTACGAGCAGTTCTTC.

In this sample, this clonotype is medium-sized. The rearrangement links TRBV7-8 to TRBJ2-1, with D perhaps assigned TRBD1 or TRBD2 (5 bases each). The CDR3 has 17 residues. V was clipped by 3 bases and J by 13 bases, with 28 bases between them. The V gene's germline CDR1 is SGHVS and CDR2 FQNEAQ. The CDR3 spells CASSLGPTPTEKETQFF. Written as DNA, the CDR3 is TGTGCCAGCAGCTTGGGACCAACTCCCACTGAGAAAGAGACCCAGTTCTTC.

The V gene is TRBV7-6, the J gene TRBJ2-1; 10 bases are shared with TRBD1. V trimming: 7 bases; J trimming: 6 bases; junction bases outside the gene matches: 12. There are 16 residues in the CDR3. Germline CDR1 SGHVS, CDR2 FNYEAQ. CDR3 in DNA: TGTGCCAGCACATCTTCCAGGACAGGGGGTTCCAATGAGCAGTTCTTC. Its protein is CASTSSRTGGSNEQFF.